This T cell receptor beta chain was captured by sequencing in a study of response to subunit inactivated influenza vaccine. This CDR3 comprises 19 residues. From germline, CDR1 is SGHAT and CDR2 FQNNGV. V lost 5 bases to trimming and J lost 5 bases; unmatched junction nucleotides: 22. This clonotype was found many times. TCRdb fed the RT-PCR reads into MiXCR, producing one record per CDR3 protein. This table has approximately 520,000 distinct CDR3 sequences, roughly 27% appearing once. The clonotype comes from a man over 45 who received an inactivated influenza vaccine. J is TRBJ2-5 and V is TRBV11-2, with 8 bases that match TRBD2. The input for sequencing was CD4+ T cells sorted from PBMCs, taken 5 days after vaccination. The CDR3 loop reads CASSPKAPLRTGGHETQYF. The CDR3 DNA is TGTGCCAGCAGCCCCAAGGCCCCCCTTAGAACGGGGGGGCATGAGACCCAGTACTTC. Supplemented by reference TRBV11-2 and TRBJ2-5, the full variable domain reads EAGVAQSPRYKIIEKRQSVAFWCNPISGHATLYWYQQILGQGPKLLIQFQNNGVVDDSQLPKDRFSAERLKGVDSTLKIQPAKLEDSAVYLCASSPKAPLRTGGHETQYFGPGTRLLVL.